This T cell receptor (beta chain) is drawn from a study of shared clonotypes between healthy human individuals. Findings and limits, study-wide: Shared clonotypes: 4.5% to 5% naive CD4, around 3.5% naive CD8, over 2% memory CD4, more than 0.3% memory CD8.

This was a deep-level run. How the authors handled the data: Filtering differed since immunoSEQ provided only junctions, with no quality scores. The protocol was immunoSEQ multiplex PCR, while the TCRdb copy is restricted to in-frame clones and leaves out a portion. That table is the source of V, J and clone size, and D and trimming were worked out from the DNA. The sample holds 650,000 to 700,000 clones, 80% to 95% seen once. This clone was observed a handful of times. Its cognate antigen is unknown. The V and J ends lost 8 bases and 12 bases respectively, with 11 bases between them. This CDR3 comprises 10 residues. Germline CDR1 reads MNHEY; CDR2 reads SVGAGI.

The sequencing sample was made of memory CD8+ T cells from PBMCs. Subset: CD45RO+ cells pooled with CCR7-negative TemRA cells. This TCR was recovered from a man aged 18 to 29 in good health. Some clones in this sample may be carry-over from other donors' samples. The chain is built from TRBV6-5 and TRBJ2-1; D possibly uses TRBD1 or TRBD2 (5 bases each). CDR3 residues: CASGDLLQFF. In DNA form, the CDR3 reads TGTGCCAGCGGGGACCTTTTGCAGTTCTTC.